The source of this TCR beta chain is a study of cytomegalovirus exposure and HLA in healthy donors. Note on this clone: Its cognate antigen is unknown.

60 Vbeta and 13 Jbeta primers were used in PCR. The method was immunoSEQ multiplex PCR; TCRdb's version includes in-frame clones alone and lacks a portion of them. The table includes hundreds of thousands of clones, approximately 90% detected once. The V end lost 2 bases, the J end lost 0 bases, and 10 bases lay between the germline ends. CDR1 MNHEY and CDR2 SVGAGI come from the germline V gene. This CDR3 region has 15 residues. General study findings and limits: The presence/absence work took it that sequencing depth was about the same across donors.

The clonotype originates from a woman in her late teens or twenties in good health and CMV-seronegative. The chain links TRBV6-5 to TRBJ1-1; D is ambiguous. Input material: PBMCs. CDR3 in amino acids: CASSYDRLLNTEAFF. In DNA, the CDR3 is TGTGCCAGCAGTTACGATAGACTTCTGAACACTGAAGCTTTCTTT.